This T cell receptor beta chain was profiled in a study of cytotoxic CD8 clonotypes in ibrutinib-treated CLL. Study at large: Median treatment time before response sampling was around twelve months, range 6 to 36. Productive templates averaged approximately 260,000 per sample, and productive rearrangements 90,000 to 100,000.

In the case of this clone: Antigen: not known.

The method was immunoSEQ multiplex PCR; TCRdb's version includes in-frame clones alone and lacks a portion of them. In the table there are about 6,700 clones, around 70% of which are singletons. Study results and caveats: Rising at ibrutinib response, clonality subsequently fell back toward baseline at progression. The times at which samples were taken varied between sustained-remission and progressing patients.

CDR1 and CDR2 (germline): MNHEY, SMNVEV (reference sequence). The ends lost 6 bases at V and 3 bases at J; junction bases unmatched: 4. The CDR3 sequence is 14 residues long. The origin of this receptor is a human donor with chronic lymphocytic leukemia. This chain connects TRBV27 to TRBJ1-1; 10 bases are a match to TRBD1. The source was PBMCs, collected before ibrutinib treatment. CDR3 amino acids: CASRTGGRDTEAFF. DNA for the CDR3: TGTGCCAGCAGGACAGGGGGCCGGGACACTGAAGCTTTCTTT.